This T cell receptor beta chain stems from a study of T cells in Graves' hyperthyroidism and ophthalmopathy. Researchers amplified the TCR beta CDR3 regions from RNA transcripts. TCR CDR3 regions were first amplified by RT-PCR with HTBI primers. TCRdb reanalysed the multiplex PCR reads using MiXCR and keeps one entry per CDR3 protein. The sample lists approximately 400,000 distinct CDR3 sequences; about a fifth were seen once. This clonotype turned up a few times. Its antigen is unknown. Losses at the gene ends were 4 bases for V and 7 bases for J; bases not matched to a gene: 8. There are 16 residues in the CDR3. From germline, CDR1 is SGHRS and CDR2 YFSETQ. Overall study results and limits: Expanded thyroid clonotypes (above 0.001) were mostly also found in blood.

The specimen sequenced was blood. This TCR came from a woman aged 18-29 years with Graves' hyperthyroidism. V usage is TRBV5-1 and J usage is TRBJ2-1; TRBD2 aligns across 13 bases. The CDR3 here is CASSGVLAGGLNEQFF. The CDR3 nucleotides read TGCGCCAGCAGCGGCGTACTAGCGGGGGGGCTTAATGAGCAGTTCTTC.